The sequence of this T cell receptor beta chain was determined in a study of early T cells in non-severe SARS-CoV-2 infection. About the research overall: Sequencing used unsorted whole-blood bulk RNA, so chains lack pairing.

CDR1 is MGHRA and CDR2 is YSYEKL in the germline V gene. The CDR3 is made up of 16 amino acids. V shed 3 bases and J shed 3 bases, with 16 bases lying between them. Individual cDNA molecules were tagged with unique molecular identifiers. TCRdb re-called the 5' RACE reads through MiXCR, storing one row per CDR3 protein. Among over 60,000 distinct CDR3 sequences listed, around 10% were seen once. This clonotype came up a few times. The sequenced sample was whole blood, obtained at baseline. The chain employs TRBV4-1 and TRBJ2-3; a possible D gene is TRBD2 (6 bases). The sequence was obtained from an adult who was a healthcare worker with PCR-confirmed SARS-CoV-2 infection or an uninfected control (not recorded which). CDR3 in DNA: TGCGCCAGCAGCCAGGTATACGCCGGGAGAACAGATACGCAGTATTTT. Encoded protein: CASSQVYAGRTDTQYF.